This record covers a single TCR beta chain. This sample stems from a study of cytomegalovirus exposure and HLA in healthy donors. The repertoire was sequenced with immunoSEQ multiplex PCR; TCRdb's copy has only in-frame clones and lacks some. This sample has about 110,000 clones, with approximately 90% found just once. Trimming removed 0 bases from V and 4 bases from J, with 19 bases in between. Germline V lookup: CDR1 SGDLS, CDR2 YYNGEE. CDR3 length equals 17 residues. This clonotype was sampled from a woman in her thirties in good health and CMV-seropositive. The rearrangement joins TRBV9 to TRBJ1-2; perhaps TRBD1 as D (6 bases). The sample consisted of PBMCs. DNA of the CDR3: TGTGCCAGCAGCGTAGACGGGACACTTACCTGGGGCTATGGCTACACCTTC. Translated, it gives CASSVDGTLTWGYGYTF.